This TCR beta chain emerged from a study of blood T cell repertoires in COVID-19 (dated by TCRdb to about 2020). Study-wide context: Samples covering the acute and convalescent phases of COVID-19 were provided by collaborators in the United States, Italy and Spain. The material from the prospective study consisted of cDNA or gDNA derived from T cells, B-cell-depleted T cells, or PBMCs. Deeply sampled blood TCRbeta repertoires from subjects exposed to, actively infected with, or recovered from COVID-19 were included in the dataset. The repertoires were released in a freely available public database meant as a resource for research on the immune response to SARS-CoV-2. The samples were drawn from two sources: the first 160 participants of the ongoing ImmuneRACE study, and some 1,300 subjects contributed by 6 global collaborators. Nearly every sample came with metadata listing a de-identified subject ID, COVID-19 status, age in years and sex. Where available, HLA class I and class II types were taken from metadata supplied by the sample provider and were not determined by assay-based typing. The research as a whole found: Clinical and demographic metadata were provided uncurated, with the amount varying by source and participant.

The immunoSEQ Assay, a bias-controlled multiplex PCR, was used to amplify TCRbeta CDR3 regions from genomic DNA. Turning to the authors' computational methods: Within the assay, amplification of reference gene primers was used to estimate how many nucleated cells each sample contained. Sequence reads were collapsed and filtered to measure the absolute abundance of every unique TCRbeta CDR3 rearrangement. Productive Simpson clonality was computed per sample as the square root of Simpson's diversity index over productive rearrangements. This immuneACCESS table, as held by TCRdb, lists in-frame sequences with V and J called but not all clones. Of the missing ones, under half trace to an unresolved V gene in checked studies; the others have no known cause. That table gives V, J and clone size, and the DNA gave D and trimming. Here the sample has approximately 150,000 clones; approximately 86% occur a single time. Just over 2.5% of the sample is in the top ten clones.

In Seattle, one collaborating source enrolled patients while the infection was active and tracked those patients longitudinally over the course of disease. Each collaborating institution followed its own protocols to collect whole blood in K2EDTA tubes. Collaborator samples were shipped for TCRbeta analysis as frozen whole blood, isolated PBMCs, or DNA extracted from either sample type. Ends trimmed: V by 4 bases, J by 10 bases; bases unmatched to a gene: 2. The germline V gene provides CDR1 SNHLY and CDR2 FYNNEI. From the cysteine up to the phenylalanine, the CDR3 has a length of 11 residues. Only the CDR3 region is kept as DNA, spanning 33 bases read in frame from base 1. Concerning this clone: What antigen it recognizes has not been identified. Nothing much larger sits one base from this clone, and base qualities are not available.

The sequence was obtained from a woman of 80 years or more with COVID-19, enrolled during active disease. The rearranged segments are TRBV2 and TRBJ1-1; 8 central bases correspond to TRBD1. Sequenced: peripheral blood. The bases read TGTGCCAGCAGTGGACAGGGGCCAGCTTTCTTT. Its protein product is CASSGQGPAFF.